Listed below are T cell receptor beta chains from one sample, sequenced in a study of technical replicates of blood from several donors. Method: immunoSEQ multiplex PCR; TCRdb's copy keeps in-frame clones and lacks some. Of about 83,000 clones detected, about 91% appear once; the ten largest clones hold more than 0.25%. Specimen: T cells isolated from PBMCs. These receptors originate from a human donor in good health. CDR3s include the opening cysteine and the closing phenylalanine or tryptophan. The D gene is left open where the match is weak. Clone size, where shown, is once, few, many, or a class for clones that have expanded.

d_call	v_call	j_call	clone_size	cdr3_aa	cdr3_nt
TRBD2	TRBV27	TRBJ2-7	-	CASASGLAGEQYF	TGTGCCAGCGCCTCGGGACTAGCGGGCGAGCAGTACTTC
TRBD1	TRBV5-1	TRBJ1-1	-	CASRGTVSTEAFF	TGCGCCAGCCGGGGGACAGTGTCCACTGAAGCTTTCTTT
TRBD1	TRBV2	TRBJ2-4	once	CASRRGDRGSGWAKNIQYF	TGTGCCAGCAGGAGGGGGGACAGGGGGAGCGGTTGGGCCAAAAACATTCAGTACTTC
-	TRBV19	TRBJ1-2	-	CASSLDRNYGYTF	TGTGCCAGTAGCTTGGACAGAAACTATGGCTACACCTTC
-	TRBV30	TRBJ1-1	-	CAFGVTSTEAFF	TGTGCCTTCGGAGTAACCAGTACTGAAGCTTTCTTT
-	TRBV27	TRBJ2-7	-	CASSLRAAGEQYF	TGTGCCAGCAGTTTAAGGGCCGCGGGCGAGCAGTACTTC
-	TRBV15	TRBJ1-1	-	CATSFRPREGAFF	TGTGCCACCAGCTTCAGGCCGAGGGAGGGAGCTTTCTTT
TRBD1	TRBV5-8	TRBJ1-3	-	CASSWTGGNTIYF	TGTGCCAGCAGCTGGACAGGGGGAAACACCATATATTTT
TRBD2	TRBV11-2	TRBJ2-7	-	CASSLGAGVLIYEQYF	TGTGCCAGCAGCTTAGGGGCGGGAGTCCTAATCTACGAGCAGTACTTC
-	TRBV12-5	TRBJ1-3	-	CASGFPSRGAQETPYIFGVDTIYF	-
-	TRBV14	TRBJ2-7	-	CASSLQGTRTPYEQYF	TGTGCCAGCAGCCTGCAGGGGACCAGGACTCCCTACGAGCAGTACTTC
-	TRBV4-1	TRBJ2-1	once	CASSPSQGRTYNEQFF	TGCGCCAGCAGCCCCTCACAGGGCCGAACCTACAATGAGCAGTTCTTC
TRBD2	TRBV2	TRBJ2-3	-	CASGDPSGGIDTQYF	TGTGCCAGCGGGGACCCTAGCGGGGGAATAGATACGCAGTATTTT
-	TRBV30	TRBJ2-2	-	CAWTSGHSNTGELFF	TGTGCCTGGACCTCTGGACATTCGAACACCGGGGAGCTGTTTTTT
TRBD2	TRBV11-2	TRBJ2-7	-	CASSPGGSVSYEQYF	TGTGCCAGCAGCCCGGGGGGGTCTGTCTCCTACGAGCAGTACTTC
-	TRBV5-1	TRBJ2-1	-	CASSTPNLRQVSLSYNEQFF	TGCGCCAGCAGCACCCCTAACTTAAGACAGGTATCACTTTCCTACAATGAGCAGTTCTTC
TRBD2	TRBV28	TRBJ2-1	-	CASSLLAGDTYNEQFF	TGTGCCAGCAGTTTACTCGCGGGGGATACCTACAATGAGCAGTTCTTC
TRBD1	TRBV6-6	TRBJ1-2	few	CASRGQGINYGYTF	TGTGCCAGCAGGGGACAGGGGATCAACTATGGCTACACCTTC
TRBD2	TRBV29-1	TRBJ2-1	-	CSVDPAGGDEQFF	TGCAGCGTTGACCCAGCGGGAGGGGATGAGCAGTTCTTC
TRBD1	TRBV19	TRBJ1-2	once	CASTNDRVGGYTF	TGTGCCAGTACGAACGACAGGGTGGGCGGCTACACCTTC
-	TRBV27	TRBJ2-7	-	CASSSGDVYEQYF	TGTGCCAGCTCTTCGGGAGACGTCTACGAGCAGTACTTC
-	TRBV27	TRBJ2-5	-	CASSLEAGPPETQYF	TGTGCCAGCAGTTTAGAGGCAGGGCCCCCGGAGACCCAGTACTTC